The 4 T cell receptor beta chains in this list originate from one sample, sequenced in a study of spatial heterogeneity in lung cancer. Study-wide results and limits: Intratumoral expanded alpha and beta TCR counts were found to track tumor mutation counts.

TCRdb called the 5' RACE reads again in MiXCR, with one record for every CDR3 protein. Of about 1,100 distinct CDR3 sequences listed, about 12% are singletons. Time point described: sample taken at primary tumor resection. Their antigens remain unidentified. The material was lung tumor tissue, obtained at surgery. These receptors were taken from a male donor with early-stage non-small cell lung cancer.

A word on this clonotype: A much bigger clone sits one base away, suggesting this may be a read error. The V call is TRBV20-1, the J call TRBJ2-7, with TRBD2 identical over 8 bases. The CDR3 runs 12 residues. The V gene's germline CDR1 is DFQATT and CDR2 SNEGSKA (reference sequence). In DNA form, the CDR3 reads TGCAGTGCCCTAAATCCGAGCGGGGGTACCAACTTC. This codes for CSALNPSGGTNF.

This clonotype was recorded a few times. This chain links TRBV2 with TRBJ1-6, with D unresolved. CDR1 is SNHLY and CDR2 is FYNNEI in the germline V gene. V lost 1 base and J lost 7, with 11 bases in between. The CDR3 loop spans 15 amino acids. The CDR3 DNA sequence: TGTGCCAGCAGTGAAGAGCGGCAGGAAAATTCACCCCTCCACTTT. This translates into CASSEERQENSPLHF.

This clonotype is termed medium-sized. This rearrangement joins TRBV27 to TRBJ1-2; 7 nucleotides line up with TRBD1. V was clipped by 5 bases and J by 5 bases; unmatched bases: 8. CDR1 is MNHEY, CDR2 SMNVEV, per germline (reference sequence). The length of the CDR3 is 14 residues. The CDR3 is CASSTLQGRYGYTF. In nucleotides, the CDR3 is TGTGCCAGCAGTACACTACAGGGGAGATATGGCTACACCTTC.

This chain connects TRBV5-1 to TRBJ2-7; 9 nucleotides match TRBD2. Trimming at V came to 3 bases and at J to 1 base, leaving 2 bases not matched to a gene. Germline V CDR1 and CDR2: SGHRS, YFSETQ. The CDR3 is 14 residues long. The CDR3 coding sequence is TGCGCCAGCAGCTCGACTAGCGGTTCCTACGAGCAGTACTTC. This encodes CASSSTSGSYEQYF.